This T cell receptor (beta chain) originates from a study of long-term antiretroviral therapy in people with HIV. Study-level points and caveats: Those clones which expanded before ART made up the dominant part of the repertoire at all time points. No data were available on ART adherence, viral resistance or therapy changes.

This CDR3 comprises 13 residues. Germline V CDR1 and CDR2: SGHTA, FQGTGA. Between the trimmed V and J ends, which lost 5 bases and 6 bases, there was a span of 14 bases. From each donor, at least one pre-ART PBMC sample and at least two post-ART PBMC samples were obtained. Every HIV-positive participant received treatment in the United States. This clone has a handful of counts. Its antigen is not known. Run at survey level, the immunoSEQ assay was version v3.0. Produced via immunoSEQ multiplex PCR; TCRdb's table is partial and in-frame only. Altogether some 12,000 clones are present, about 80% being singletons, with the ten largest covering around a sixth.

The rearrangement uses TRBV7-3 and TRBJ2-7; a possible D gene is TRBD2 (6 bases). This receptor was identified in a man aged 45-60 years with HIV. The input for sequencing was unsorted PBMCs, taken roughly 8.1 years after starting antiretroviral therapy. CDR3: CASSLLAGSEQYF. The CDR3 nucleotides read TGTGCCAGCAGCCTACTAGCAGGGAGCGAGCAGTACTTC.